This T cell receptor (beta chain) was found in a study of tissue T cells after allogeneic stem cell transplantation. Study-level results: TCR repertoires tracked anatomic similarity, regardless of disease or transplant status. The study did not identify alloreactive or antigen-specific tissue TCRs, and some clones might be persisting host cells. Shared clones across patients were few; motif clustering revealed tissue-specific shared signatures. Sampling depth was limited, and the cohort was small and clinically varied.

Sequencing used immunoSEQ multiplex PCR; TCRdb keeps in-frame clones, though not all of them. Here the sample spans 20,000 to 25,000 clones, almost 70% being singletons. As for this clone: Its antigen is not known. The genes and germline here are from mouse. The read gets to within 1 residue of the CDR3 end, and the germline J gene fills in the rest.

The CDR3 contains 17 residues. Germline values: CDR1 NNHNN, CDR2 SYGAGS (reference sequence). J lost 0 bases, V lost 0 bases, and 4 bases had no gene match. This sequence joins TRBV13-2 and TRBJ2-4, with 10 positions matching TRBD2. The receptor's source is a female BALB/c mouse in good health. For this mouse line, the MHC haplotype is H2-d. Material: blood. CDR3 DNA (partial): TGTGCCAGCGGTGATGCCCCCTGGGGGGGCAGTCAAAACACCTTGTAC. As protein: CASGDAPWGGSQNTLY. The whole CDR3 sequence reads CASGDAPWGGSQNTLYF.